This T cell receptor (beta chain) emerged from a study of identical twins. TCRdb passed the 5' RACE reads through MiXCR, listing each CDR3 protein once. The sample comprises about 300,000 distinct CDR3 sequences, approximately 13% of which are singletons, and 6% to 9% rests with the top ten. Trimming cost V 6 bases and J 7 bases, with 4 bases left between them. In germline, CDR1 is SNHLY, CDR2 FYNNEI. The CDR3 totals 10 residues. This clonotype showed up many times. Separately, the same data were catalogued under a study of yellow fever vaccine responses in identical twins.

The sequencing sample was made of CD8+ T cells sorted from blood. The chain links TRBV2 to TRBJ2-1, with no clear D. The source is a woman under 30 in good health. DNA for the CDR3: TGTGCCAGCAGACAGAATGAGCAGTTCTTC. It encodes CASRQNEQFF.